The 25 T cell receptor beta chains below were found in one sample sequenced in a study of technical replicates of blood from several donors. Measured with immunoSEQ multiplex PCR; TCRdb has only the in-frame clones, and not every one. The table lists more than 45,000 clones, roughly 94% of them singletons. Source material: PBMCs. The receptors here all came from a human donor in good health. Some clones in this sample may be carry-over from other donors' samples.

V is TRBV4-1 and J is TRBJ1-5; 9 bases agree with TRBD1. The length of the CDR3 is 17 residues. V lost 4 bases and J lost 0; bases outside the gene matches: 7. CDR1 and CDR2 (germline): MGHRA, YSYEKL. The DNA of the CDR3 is TGCGCCAGCAGCCCCCGGGACAGGGCCTATAGCAATCAGCCCCAGCATTTT. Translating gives CASSPRDRAYSNQPQHF.

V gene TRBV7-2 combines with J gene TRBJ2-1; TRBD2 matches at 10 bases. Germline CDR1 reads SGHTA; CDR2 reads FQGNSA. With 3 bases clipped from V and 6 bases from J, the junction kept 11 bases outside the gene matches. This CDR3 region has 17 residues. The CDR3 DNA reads TGTGCCAGCAGCTTCCCCCAGCGGGGGGGGAGGGTCAATGAGCAGTTCTTC. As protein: CASSFPQRGGRVNEQFF.

The CDR3 protein is CASSIGTNKQEETQYF. DNA for the CDR3: TGTGCCAGCAGCATCGGGACTAACAAGCAAGAAGAGACCCAGTACTTC. This sequence joins TRBV5-8 and TRBJ2-5; TRBD2 agrees at 7 bases. Germline V gene data show CDR1 as SGHTS and CDR2 as YDEGEE. The V and J ends lost 4 bases and 3 bases, in that order; junction bases with no gene match: 12. This CDR3 has 16 residues.

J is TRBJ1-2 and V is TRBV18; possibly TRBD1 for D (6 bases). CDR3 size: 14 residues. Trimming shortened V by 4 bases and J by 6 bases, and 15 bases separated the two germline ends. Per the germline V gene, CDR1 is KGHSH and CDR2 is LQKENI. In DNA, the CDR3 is TGTGCCAGCTCACTGGAACAGGGATTGGATGGCTACACCTTC. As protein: CASSLEQGLDGYTF.

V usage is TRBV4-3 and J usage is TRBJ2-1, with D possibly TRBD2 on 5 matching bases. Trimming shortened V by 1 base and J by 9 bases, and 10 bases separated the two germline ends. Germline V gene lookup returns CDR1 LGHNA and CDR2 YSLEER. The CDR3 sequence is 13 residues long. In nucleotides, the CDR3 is TGCGCCAGCAGCCAAGGTCCGGGATTTGAGCAGTTCTTC. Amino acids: CASSQGPGFEQFF.

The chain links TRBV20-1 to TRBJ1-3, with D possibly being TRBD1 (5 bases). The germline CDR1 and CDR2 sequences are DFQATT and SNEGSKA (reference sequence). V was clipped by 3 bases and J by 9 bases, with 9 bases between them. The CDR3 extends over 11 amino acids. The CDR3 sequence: CSASGGSTIYF. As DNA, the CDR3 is TGCAGTGCTAGTGGGGGGAGCACCATATATTTT.

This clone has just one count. CDR3 sequence reads: CAISEGGVQPQHF. In nucleotides, the CDR3 is TGTGCCATCAGTGAAGGGGGGGTCCAGCCCCAGCATTTT. The genes are TRBV10-3 and TRBJ1-5; tentatively, D is TRBD1 (6 bases). V lost 3 bases and J 7 bases, leaving 10 bases between the germline ends. This CDR3 is 13 amino acids long. The germline gives CDR1 ENHRY, CDR2 SYGVKD.

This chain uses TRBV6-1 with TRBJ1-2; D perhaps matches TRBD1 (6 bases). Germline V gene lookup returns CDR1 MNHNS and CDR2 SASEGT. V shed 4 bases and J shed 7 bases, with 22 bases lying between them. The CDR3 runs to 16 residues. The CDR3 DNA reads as TGTGCCAGCAGTGGAGAAAAAGGACAGCTTAACCCTGGCTACACCTTC. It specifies CASSGEKGQLNPGYTF.

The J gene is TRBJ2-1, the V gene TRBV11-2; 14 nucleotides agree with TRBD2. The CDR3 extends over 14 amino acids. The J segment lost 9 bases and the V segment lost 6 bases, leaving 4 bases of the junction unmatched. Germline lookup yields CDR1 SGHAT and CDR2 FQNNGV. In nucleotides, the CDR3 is TGTGCCAGCAGGCGACTAGCGGGGGGGCTTGAGCAGTTCTTC. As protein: CASRRLAGGLEQFF.

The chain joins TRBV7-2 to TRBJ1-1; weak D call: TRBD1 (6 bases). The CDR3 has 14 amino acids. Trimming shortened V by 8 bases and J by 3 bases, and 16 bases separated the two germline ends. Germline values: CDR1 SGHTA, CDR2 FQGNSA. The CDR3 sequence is CASRRGGADTEAFF. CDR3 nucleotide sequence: TGTGCCAGCCGCCGCGGGGGGGCTGACACTGAAGCTTTCTTT.

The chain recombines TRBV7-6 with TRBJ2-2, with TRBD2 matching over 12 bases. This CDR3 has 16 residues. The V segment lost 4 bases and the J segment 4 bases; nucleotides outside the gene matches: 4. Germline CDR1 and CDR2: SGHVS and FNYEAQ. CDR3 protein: CASSYTSGGPTGELFF. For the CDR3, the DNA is TGTGCCAGCAGCTATACTAGCGGGGGGCCCACCGGGGAGCTGTTTTTT.

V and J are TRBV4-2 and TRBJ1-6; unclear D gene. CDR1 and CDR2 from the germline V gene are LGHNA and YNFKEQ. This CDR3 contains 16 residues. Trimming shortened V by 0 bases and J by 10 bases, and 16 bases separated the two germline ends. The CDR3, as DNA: TGTGCCAGCAGCCAAGAGTCCGGGGTTCTAGGGTCACCCCTCCACTTT. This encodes CASSQESGVLGSPLHF.

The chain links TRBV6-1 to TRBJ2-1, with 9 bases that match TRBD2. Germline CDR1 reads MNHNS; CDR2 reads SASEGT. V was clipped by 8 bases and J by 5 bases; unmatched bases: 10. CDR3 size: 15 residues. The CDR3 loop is CASRPLASGNNEQFF. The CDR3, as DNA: TGTGCCAGCCGTCCCCTGGCTAGCGGGAACAATGAGCAGTTCTTC.

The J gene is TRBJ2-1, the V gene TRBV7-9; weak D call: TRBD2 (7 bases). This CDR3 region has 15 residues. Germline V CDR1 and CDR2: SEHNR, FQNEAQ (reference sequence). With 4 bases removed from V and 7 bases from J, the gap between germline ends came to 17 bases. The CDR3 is CASSSPRGQGNEQFF. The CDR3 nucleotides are TGTGCCAGCAGCTCCCCGCGGGGGCAGGGAAATGAGCAGTTCTTC.

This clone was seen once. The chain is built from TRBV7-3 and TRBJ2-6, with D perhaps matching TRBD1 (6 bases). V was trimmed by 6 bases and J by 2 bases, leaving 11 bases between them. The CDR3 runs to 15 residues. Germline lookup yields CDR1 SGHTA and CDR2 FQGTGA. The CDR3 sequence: CASRQQGTGANVLTF. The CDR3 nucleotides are TGTGCCAGCAGACAACAGGGAACTGGGGCCAACGTCCTGACTTTC.

The DNA for the CDR3 is TGTGCCAGCAGCCGAGGGCATGCCGGAAACACCATATATTTT. The encoded protein is CASSRGHAGNTIYF. The J gene is TRBJ1-3, the V gene TRBV14; D is undetermined. The V gene's germline CDR1 is SGHDN and CDR2 FVKESK. Between the trimmed V and J ends, which lost 4 bases and 4 bases, there was a span of 11 bases. The CDR3 loop spans 14 amino acids. The whole variable domain, remainder taken from reference TRBV14 and TRBJ1-3, is EAGVTQFPSHSVIEKGQTVTLRCDPISGHDNLYWYRRVMGKEIKFLLHFVKESKQDESGMPNNRFLAERTGGTYSTLKVQPAELEDSGVYFCASSRGHAGNTIYFGEGSWLTVV.

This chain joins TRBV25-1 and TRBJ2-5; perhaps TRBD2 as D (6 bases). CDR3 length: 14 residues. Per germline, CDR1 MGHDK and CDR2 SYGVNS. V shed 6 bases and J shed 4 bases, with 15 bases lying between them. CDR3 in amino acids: CASSTAGGIETQYF. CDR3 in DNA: TGTGCCAGCAGCACCGCAGGAGGGATAGAGACCCAGTACTTC.

Written as DNA, the CDR3 is TGTGCCACCAGCAAGGCGGGCCCGAACACTGAAGCTTTCTTT. Its protein product is CATSKAGPNTEAFF. This sequence joins TRBV15 and TRBJ1-1, with no clear D. The CDR3 contains 14 residues. Germline loops: CDR1 LNHNV, CDR2 YYDKDF (reference sequence). The V end lost 4 bases, the J end lost 1 base, and 10 bases lay between the germline ends.

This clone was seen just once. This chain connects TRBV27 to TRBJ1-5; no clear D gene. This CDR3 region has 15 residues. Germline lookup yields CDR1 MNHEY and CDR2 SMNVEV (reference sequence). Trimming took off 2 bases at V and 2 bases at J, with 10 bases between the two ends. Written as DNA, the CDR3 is TGTGCCAGCAGTTTAGGATGGCGGGGCAATCAGCCCCAGCATTTT. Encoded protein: CASSLGWRGNQPQHF.

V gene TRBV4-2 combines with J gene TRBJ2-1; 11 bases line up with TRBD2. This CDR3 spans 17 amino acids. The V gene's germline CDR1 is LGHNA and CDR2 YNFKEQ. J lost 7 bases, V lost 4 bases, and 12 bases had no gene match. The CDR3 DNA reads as TGTGCCAGCAGCCCACGGGGGGGACTAGCGGTAGTTAATGAGCAGTTCTTC. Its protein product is CASSPRGGLAVVNEQFF.

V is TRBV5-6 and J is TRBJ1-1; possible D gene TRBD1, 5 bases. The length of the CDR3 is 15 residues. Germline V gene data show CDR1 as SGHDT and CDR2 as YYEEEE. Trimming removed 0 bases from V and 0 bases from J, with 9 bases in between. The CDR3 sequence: CASSLGGGLNTEAFF. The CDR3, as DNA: TGTGCCAGCAGCTTGGGCGGGGGACTGAACACTGAAGCTTTCTTT.

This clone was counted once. The CDR3 DNA is TGCGCCAGCAGTGGGAGCGGGGGGCCCTCCTACGAGCAGTACTTC. This sequence encodes CASSGSGGPSYEQYF. This chain links TRBV5-1 with TRBJ2-7; 9 nucleotides line up with TRBD2. After removal of 5 bases from V and 0 bases from J, the junction contained 6 bases not matched to a gene. CDR3 length: 15 residues. The V gene's germline CDR1 is SGHRS and CDR2 YFSETQ.

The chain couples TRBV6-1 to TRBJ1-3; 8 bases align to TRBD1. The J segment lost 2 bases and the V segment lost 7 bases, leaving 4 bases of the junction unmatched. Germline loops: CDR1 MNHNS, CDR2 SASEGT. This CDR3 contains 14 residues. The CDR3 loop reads CASTKGQAGNTIYF. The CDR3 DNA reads TGTGCCAGCACGAAGGGACAGGCTGGAAACACCATATATTTT.

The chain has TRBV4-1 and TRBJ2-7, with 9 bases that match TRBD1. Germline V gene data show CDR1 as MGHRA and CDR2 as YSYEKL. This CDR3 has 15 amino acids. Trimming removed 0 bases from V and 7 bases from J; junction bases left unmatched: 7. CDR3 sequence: CASSQDLGQGREQYF. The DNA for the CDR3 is TGCGCCAGCAGCCAAGATTTGGGACAGGGAAGGGAGCAGTACTTC.

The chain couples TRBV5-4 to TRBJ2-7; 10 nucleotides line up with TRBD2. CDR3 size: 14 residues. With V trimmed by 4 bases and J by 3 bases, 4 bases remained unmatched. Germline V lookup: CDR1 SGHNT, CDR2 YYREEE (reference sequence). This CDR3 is CASSTEREGYEQYF. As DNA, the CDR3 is TGTGCCAGCAGCACGGAGCGGGAGGGCTACGAGCAGTACTTC. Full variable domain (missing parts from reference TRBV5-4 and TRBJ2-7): ETGVTQSPTHLIKTRGQQVTLRCSSQSGHNTVSWYQQALGQGPQFIFQYYREEENGRGNFPPRFSGLQFPNYSSELNVNALELDDSALYLCASSTEREGYEQYFGPGTRLTVT.